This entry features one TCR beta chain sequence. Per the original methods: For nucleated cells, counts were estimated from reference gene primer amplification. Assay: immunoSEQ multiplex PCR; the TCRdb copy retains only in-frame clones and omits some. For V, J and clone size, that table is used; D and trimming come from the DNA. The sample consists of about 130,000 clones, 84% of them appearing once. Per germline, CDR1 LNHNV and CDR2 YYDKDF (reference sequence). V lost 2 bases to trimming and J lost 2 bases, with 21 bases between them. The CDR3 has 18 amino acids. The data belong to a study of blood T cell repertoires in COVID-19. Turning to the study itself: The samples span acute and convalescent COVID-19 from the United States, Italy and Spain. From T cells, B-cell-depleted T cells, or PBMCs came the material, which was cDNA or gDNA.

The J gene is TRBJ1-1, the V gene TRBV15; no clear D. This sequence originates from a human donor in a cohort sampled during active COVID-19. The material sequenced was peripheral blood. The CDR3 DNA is TGTGCCACCAGCAGAAGAAAGAAGACGGGGTTAGGAAACACTGAAGCTTTCTTT. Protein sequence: CATSRRKKTGLGNTEAFF.